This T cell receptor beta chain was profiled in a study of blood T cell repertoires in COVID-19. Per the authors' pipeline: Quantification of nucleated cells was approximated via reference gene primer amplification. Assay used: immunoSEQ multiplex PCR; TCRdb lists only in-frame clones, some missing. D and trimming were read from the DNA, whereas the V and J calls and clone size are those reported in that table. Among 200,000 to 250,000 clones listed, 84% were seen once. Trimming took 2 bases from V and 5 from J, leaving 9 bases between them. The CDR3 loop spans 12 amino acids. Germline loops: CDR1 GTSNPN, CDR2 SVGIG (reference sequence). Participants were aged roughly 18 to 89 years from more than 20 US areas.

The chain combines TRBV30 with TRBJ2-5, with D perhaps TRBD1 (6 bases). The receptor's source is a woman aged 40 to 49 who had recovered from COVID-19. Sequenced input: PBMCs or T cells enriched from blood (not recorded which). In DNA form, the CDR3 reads TGTGCCTGGAGTTCCAGGGGTGAGACCCAGTACTTC. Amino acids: CAWSSRGETQYF.